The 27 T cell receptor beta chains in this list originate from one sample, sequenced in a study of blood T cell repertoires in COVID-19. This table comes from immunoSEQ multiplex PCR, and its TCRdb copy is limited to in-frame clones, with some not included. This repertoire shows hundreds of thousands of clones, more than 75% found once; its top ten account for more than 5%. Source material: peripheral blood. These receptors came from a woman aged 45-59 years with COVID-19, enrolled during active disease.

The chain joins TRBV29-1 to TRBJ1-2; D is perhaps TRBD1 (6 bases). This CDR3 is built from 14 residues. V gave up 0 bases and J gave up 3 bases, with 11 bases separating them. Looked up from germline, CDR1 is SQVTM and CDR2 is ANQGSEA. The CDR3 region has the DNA TGCAGCGTTGAAGAAATGGGGGCTCACTATGGCTACACCTTC. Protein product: CSVEEMGAHYGYTF.

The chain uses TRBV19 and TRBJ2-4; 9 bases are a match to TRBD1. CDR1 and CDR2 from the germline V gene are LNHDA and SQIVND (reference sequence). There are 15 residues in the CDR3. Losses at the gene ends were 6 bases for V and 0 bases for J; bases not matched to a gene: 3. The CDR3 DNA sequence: TGTGCCAGTAGGGACAGGGGATTAGCCAAAAACATTCAGTACTTC. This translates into CASRDRGLAKNIQYF.

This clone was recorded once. CDR3 DNA: TGTGCCAGCAGACCAGGGGGCCGTTCAAGCTACACCTTC. Its translation: CASRPGGRSSYTF. The rearrangement joins TRBV6-5 to TRBJ1-2, with 8 positions matching TRBD1. Trimming at V came to 6 bases and at J to 9 bases, leaving 9 bases not matched to a gene. CDR1 is MNHEY, CDR2 SVGAGI, per germline. This CDR3 spans 13 amino acids.

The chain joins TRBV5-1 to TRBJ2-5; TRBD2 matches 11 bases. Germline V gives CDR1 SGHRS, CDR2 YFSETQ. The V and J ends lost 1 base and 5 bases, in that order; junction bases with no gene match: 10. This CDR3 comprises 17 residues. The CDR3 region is CASSLMPTSGEGETQYF. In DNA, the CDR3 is TGCGCCAGCAGCTTGATGCCGACTAGCGGGGAAGGGGAGACCCAGTACTTC.

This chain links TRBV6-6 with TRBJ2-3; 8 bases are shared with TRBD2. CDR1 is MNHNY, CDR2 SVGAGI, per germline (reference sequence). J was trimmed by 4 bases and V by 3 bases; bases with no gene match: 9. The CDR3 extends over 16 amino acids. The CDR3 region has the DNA TGTGCCAGCAGTTATTACTCGGGAGGGCCCCCAGATACGCAGTATTTT. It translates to CASSYYSGGPPDTQYF.

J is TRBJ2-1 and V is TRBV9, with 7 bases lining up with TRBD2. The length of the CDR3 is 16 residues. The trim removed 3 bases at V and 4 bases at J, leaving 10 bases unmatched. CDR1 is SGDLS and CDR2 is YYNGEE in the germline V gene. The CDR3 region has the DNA TGTGCCAGCAGCGCCGCGTGGGACTACACATACAATGAGCAGTTCTTC. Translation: CASSAAWDYTYNEQFF.

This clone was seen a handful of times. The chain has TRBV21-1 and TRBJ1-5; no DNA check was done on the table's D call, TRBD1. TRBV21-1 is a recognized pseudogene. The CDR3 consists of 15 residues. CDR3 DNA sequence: TGTGCCTGGGCGACTGGGCAGGGGGAGGCCGAGCCCCAGCATTTT. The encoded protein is CAWATGQGEAEPQHF.

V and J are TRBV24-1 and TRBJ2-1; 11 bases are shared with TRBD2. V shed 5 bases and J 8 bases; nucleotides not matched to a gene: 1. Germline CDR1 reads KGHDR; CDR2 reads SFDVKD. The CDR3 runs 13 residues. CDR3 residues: CATSVLAGDEQFF. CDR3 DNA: TGTGCCACCAGTGTACTAGCGGGAGATGAGCAGTTCTTC.

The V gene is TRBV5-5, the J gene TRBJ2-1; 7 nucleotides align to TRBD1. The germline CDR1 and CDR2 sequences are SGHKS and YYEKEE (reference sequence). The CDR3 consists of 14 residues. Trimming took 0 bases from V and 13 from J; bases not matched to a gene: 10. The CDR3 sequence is CASSLGTGDSQQFF. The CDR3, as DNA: TGTGCCAGCAGCTTGGGAACAGGGGACAGCCAACAGTTCTTC.

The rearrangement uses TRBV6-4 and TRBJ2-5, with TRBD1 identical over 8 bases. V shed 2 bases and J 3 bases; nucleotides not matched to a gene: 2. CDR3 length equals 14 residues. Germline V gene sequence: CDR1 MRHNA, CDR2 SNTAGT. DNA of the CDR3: TGTGCCAGCAGTGACAGGGACAGGAAAGAGACCCAGTACTTC. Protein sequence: CASSDRDRKETQYF.

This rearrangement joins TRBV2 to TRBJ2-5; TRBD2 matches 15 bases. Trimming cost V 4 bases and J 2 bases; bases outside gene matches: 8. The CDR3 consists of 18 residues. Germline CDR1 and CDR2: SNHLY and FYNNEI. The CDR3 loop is CASSGTGTSGRWQETQYF. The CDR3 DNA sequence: TGTGCCAGCAGTGGGACCGGGACTAGCGGGAGGTGGCAAGAGACCCAGTACTTC.

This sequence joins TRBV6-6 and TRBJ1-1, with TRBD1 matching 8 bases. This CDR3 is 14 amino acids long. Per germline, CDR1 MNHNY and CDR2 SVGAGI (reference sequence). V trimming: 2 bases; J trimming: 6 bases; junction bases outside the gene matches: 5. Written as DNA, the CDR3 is TGTGCCAGCAGTTACCCCGGACAGGGTCCTGAAGCTTTCTTT. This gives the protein CASSYPGQGPEAFF.

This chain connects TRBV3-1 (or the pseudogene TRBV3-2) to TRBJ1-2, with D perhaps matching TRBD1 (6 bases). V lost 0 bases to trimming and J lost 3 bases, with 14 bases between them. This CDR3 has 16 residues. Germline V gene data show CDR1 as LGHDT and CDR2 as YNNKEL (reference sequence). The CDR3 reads CASSQDLRGFYYGYTF. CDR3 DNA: TGTGCCAGCAGCCAAGATCTGAGGGGGTTTTACTATGGCTACACCTTC.

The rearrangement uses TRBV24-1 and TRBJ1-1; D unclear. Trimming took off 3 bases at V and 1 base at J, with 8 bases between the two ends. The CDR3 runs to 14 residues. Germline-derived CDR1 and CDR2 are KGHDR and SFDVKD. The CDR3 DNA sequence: TGTGCCACCAGTGATCCCTCGGGGAACACTGAAGCTTTCTTT. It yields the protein CATSDPSGNTEAFF.

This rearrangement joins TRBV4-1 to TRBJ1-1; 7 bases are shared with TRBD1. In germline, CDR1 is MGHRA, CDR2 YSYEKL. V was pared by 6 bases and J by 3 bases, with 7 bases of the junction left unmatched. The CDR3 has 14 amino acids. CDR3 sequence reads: CASRWGRGDTEAFF. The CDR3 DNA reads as TGCGCCAGCAGATGGGGCAGGGGGGACACTGAAGCTTTCTTT.

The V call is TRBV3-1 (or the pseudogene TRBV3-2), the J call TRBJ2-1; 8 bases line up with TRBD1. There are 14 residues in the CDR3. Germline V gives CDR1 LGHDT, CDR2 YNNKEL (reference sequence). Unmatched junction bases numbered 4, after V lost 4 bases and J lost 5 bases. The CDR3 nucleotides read TGTGCCAGCAGCCGATGGGGACAGGACAATGAGCAGTTCTTC. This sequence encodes CASSRWGQDNEQFF.

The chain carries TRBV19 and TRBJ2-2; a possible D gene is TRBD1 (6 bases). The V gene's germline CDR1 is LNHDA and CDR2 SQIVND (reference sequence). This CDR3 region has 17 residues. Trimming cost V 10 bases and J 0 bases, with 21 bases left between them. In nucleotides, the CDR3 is TGTGCCACCCGCGGCCCCTCGACAGGCGCGAACACCGGGGAGCTGTTTTTT. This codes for CATRGPSTGANTGELFF.

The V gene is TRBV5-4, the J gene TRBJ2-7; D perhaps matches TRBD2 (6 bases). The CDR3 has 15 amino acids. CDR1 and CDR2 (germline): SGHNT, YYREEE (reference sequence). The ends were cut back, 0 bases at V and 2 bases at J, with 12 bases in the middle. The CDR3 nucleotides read TGTGCCAGCAGCTTGGCCGGGACTCATACCTACGAGCAGTACTTC. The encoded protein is CASSLAGTHTYEQYF.

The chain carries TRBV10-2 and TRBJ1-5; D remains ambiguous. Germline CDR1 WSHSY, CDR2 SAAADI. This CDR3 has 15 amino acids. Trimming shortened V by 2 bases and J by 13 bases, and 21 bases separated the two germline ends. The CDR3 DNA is TGCGCCAGCAGTGAGAGAGGGTCCAGCTACCAAAGGCAGCATTTT. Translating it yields CASSERGSSYQRQHF.

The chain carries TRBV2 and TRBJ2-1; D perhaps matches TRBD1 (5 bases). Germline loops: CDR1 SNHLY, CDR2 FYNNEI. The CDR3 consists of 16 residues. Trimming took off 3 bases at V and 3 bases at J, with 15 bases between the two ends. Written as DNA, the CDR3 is TGTGCCAGCAGTGATTTTCAGGGAATTCGCTACAATGAGCAGTTCTTC. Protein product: CASSDFQGIRYNEQFF.

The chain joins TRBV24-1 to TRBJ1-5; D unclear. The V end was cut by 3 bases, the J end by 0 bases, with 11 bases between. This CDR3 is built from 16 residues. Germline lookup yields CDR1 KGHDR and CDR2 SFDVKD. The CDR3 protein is CATSDSRQGSNQPQHF. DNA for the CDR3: TGTGCCACCAGTGATAGTCGACAAGGTAGCAATCAGCCCCAGCATTTT.

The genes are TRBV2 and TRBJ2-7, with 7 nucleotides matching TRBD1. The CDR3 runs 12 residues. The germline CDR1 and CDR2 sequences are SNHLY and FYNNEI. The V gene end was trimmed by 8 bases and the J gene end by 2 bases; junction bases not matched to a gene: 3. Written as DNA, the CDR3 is TGTGCCAGCGAGACAGGGACCTACGAGCAGTACTTC. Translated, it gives CASETGTYEQYF.

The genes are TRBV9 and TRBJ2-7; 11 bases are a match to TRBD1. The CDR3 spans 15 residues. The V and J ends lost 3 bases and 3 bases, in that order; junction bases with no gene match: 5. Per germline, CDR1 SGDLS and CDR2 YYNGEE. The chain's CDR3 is CASSAGQGVDYEQYF. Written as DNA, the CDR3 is TGTGCCAGCAGCGCGGGACAGGGGGTGGACTACGAGCAGTACTTC.

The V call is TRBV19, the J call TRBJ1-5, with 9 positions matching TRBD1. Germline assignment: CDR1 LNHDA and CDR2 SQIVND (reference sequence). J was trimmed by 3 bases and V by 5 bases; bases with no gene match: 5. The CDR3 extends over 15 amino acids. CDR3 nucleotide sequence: TGTGCCAGTAGTGGGGACAGGGCCACCAATCAGCCCCAGCATTTT. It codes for CASSGDRATNQPQHF.

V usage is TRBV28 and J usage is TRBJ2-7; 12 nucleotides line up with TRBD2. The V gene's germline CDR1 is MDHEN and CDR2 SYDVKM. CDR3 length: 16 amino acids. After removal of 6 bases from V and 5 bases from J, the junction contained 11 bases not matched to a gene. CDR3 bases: TGTGCCAGCAGCCAGACAGGGACTAGCGGGTTGCACGAGCAGTACTTC. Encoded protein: CASSQTGTSGLHEQYF.

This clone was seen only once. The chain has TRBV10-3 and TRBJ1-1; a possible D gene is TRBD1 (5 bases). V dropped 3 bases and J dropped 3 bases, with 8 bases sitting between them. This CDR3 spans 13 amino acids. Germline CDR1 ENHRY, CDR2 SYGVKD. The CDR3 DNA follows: TGTGCCATCAGTGATTCGGGGGACACTGAAGCTTTCTTT. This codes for CAISDSGDTEAFF.

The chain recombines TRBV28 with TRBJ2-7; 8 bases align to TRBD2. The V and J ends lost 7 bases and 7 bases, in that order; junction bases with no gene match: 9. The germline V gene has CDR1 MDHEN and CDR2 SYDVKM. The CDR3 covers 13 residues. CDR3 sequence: CASTSGSNKEQYF. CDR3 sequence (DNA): TGTGCCAGCACCAGCGGGAGTAACAAGGAGCAGTACTTC.